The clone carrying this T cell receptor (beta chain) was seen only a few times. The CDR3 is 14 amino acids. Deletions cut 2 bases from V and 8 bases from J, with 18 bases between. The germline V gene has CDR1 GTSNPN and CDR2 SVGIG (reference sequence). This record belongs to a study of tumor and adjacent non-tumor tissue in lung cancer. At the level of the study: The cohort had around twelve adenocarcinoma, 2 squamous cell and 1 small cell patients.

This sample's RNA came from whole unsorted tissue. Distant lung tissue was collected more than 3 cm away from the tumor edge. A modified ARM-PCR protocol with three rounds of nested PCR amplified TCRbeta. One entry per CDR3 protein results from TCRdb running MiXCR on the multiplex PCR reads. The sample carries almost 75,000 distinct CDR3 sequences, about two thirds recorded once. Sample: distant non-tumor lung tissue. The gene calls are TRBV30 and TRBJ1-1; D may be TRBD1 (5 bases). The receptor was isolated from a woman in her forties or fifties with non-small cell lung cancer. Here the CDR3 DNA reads TGTGCCTGGAGTACGGGGGTCGGAGGGACCGAAGCTTTCTTT. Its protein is CAWSTGVGGTEAFF.